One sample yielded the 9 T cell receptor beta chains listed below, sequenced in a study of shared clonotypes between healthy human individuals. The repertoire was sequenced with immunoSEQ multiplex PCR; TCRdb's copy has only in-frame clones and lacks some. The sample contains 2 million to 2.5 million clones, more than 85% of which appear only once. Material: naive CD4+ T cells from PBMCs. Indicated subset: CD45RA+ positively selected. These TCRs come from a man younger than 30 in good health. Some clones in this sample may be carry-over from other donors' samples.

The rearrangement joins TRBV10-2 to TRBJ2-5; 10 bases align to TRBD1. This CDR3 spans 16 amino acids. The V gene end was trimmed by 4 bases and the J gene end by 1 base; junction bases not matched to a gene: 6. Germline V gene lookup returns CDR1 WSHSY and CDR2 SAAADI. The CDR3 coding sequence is TGCGCCAGCAGTGGGACAGGGGGAAGACGCCAAGAGACCCAGTACTTC. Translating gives CASSGTGGRRQETQYF.

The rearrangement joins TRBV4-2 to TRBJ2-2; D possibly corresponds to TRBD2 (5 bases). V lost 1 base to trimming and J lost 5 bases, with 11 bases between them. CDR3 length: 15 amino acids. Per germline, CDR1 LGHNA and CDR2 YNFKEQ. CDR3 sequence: CASSQGASWTGELFF. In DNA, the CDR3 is TGTGCCAGCAGCCAAGGGGCTAGCTGGACCGGGGAGCTGTTTTTT.

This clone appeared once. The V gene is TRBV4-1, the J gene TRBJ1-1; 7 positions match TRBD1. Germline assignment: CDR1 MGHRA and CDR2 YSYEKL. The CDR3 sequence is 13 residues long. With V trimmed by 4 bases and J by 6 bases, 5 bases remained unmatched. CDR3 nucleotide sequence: TGCGCCAGCAGCCCGGGGACAGCCGCTGAAGCTTTCTTT. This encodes CASSPGTAAEAFF.

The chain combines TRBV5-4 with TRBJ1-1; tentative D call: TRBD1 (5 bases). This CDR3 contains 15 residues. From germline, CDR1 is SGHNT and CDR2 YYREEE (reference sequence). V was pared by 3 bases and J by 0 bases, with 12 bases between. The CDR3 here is CASSSDLQVNTEAFF. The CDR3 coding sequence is TGTGCCAGCAGCTCCGACCTACAGGTGAACACTGAAGCTTTCTTT.

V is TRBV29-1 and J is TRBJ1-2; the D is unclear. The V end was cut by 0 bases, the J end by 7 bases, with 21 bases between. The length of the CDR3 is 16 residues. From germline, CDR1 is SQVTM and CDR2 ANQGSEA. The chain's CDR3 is CSVEDPRREPLGGYTF. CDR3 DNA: TGCAGCGTTGAAGACCCGAGGCGAGAGCCTTTGGGTGGCTACACCTTC.

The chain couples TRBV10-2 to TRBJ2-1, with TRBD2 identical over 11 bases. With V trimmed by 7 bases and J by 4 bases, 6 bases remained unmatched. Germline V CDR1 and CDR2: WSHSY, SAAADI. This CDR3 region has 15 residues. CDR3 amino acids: CASKELAGDYNEQFF. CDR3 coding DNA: TGCGCCAGCAAAGAACTAGCGGGGGATTACAATGAGCAGTTCTTC.

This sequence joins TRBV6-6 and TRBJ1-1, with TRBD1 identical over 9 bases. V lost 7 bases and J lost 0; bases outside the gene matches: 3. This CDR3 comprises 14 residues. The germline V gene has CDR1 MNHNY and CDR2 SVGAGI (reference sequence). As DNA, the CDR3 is TGTGCCAGCATCAGGACAGGGGTGAACACTGAAGCTTTCTTT. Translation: CASIRTGVNTEAFF.

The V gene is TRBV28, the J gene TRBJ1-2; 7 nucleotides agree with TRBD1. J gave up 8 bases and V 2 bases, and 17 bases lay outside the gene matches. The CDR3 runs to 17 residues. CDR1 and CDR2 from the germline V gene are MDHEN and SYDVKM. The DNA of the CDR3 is TGTGCCAGCAGTTTACCCTCTACTCAGGGGGTAGCTGAGGGCTACACCTTC. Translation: CASSLPSTQGVAEGYTF.

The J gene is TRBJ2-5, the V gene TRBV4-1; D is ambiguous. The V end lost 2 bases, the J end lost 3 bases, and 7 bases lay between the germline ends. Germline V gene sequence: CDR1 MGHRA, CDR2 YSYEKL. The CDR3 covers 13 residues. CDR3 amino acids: CASSQPNEETQYF. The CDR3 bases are TGCGCCAGCAGCCAACCTAATGAAGAGACCCAGTACTTC.